This T cell receptor (beta chain) was found in a study of cytomegalovirus exposure and HLA in healthy donors listed by TCRdb under 2017. Study-wide context: The 550 to 750 repertoires of the first cohort and the 120 validation repertoires were produced on the same platform, according to a later analysis. The study was designed to test whether signatures of past pathogen exposure could be identified by cataloging public T cell receptors. A separate validation cohort of 100 to 150 different subjects was used in addition to the roughly 720-subject first cohort. High-throughput TCR immunosequencing, statistical association of individual TCRs with disease status, and machine learning were combined to predict cytomegalovirus infection status. The investigation overall reported the following: All 120 or so repertoires were used to score co-occurrence in the validation cohort in a later analysis, because that analysis had no HLA typing for the cohort. Most TCR sequences were observed very rarely across donors, whereas some public TCRs were present in many individuals. Subsequent analysis determined that TCRs grouped into clusters in the first cohort also showed a tendency toward co-occurrence across the 120 or so validation repertoires, and 94% of cluster scores exceeded 0. The authors suggested that the approach could potentially be generalized to other disease states and immunological phenotypes. The classifier was reported to diagnose cytomegalovirus status with high specificity and sensitivity in both the original cohort and the validation cohort. A total of some 180 TCR beta chains were listed by the study as associated with cytomegalovirus. Three of the identified cytomegalovirus-associated TCR beta chains were confirmed in vitro to be specific for cytomegalovirus antigens.

The germline V end is reduced by 7 bases and the J end by 4 bases; junction bases left unmatched: 3. Per the germline V gene, SQVTM is the CDR1 and ANQGSEA is the CDR2. There are 12 amino acids in the CDR3, from cysteine to phenylalanine inclusive. Only the CDR3 DNA is retained, 36 bases long and in frame from the first base. As regards this clone: It has no known antigen specificity. The sample holds no much larger clone one base away, and base qualities are not on file.

Donors formed part of the validation cohort, which comprised fewer than 150 subjects and was distinct from the first cohort of 550 to 850 subjects. Libraries came from the immunoSEQ multiplex PCR assay. In the authors' own workflow: A statistical classification framework was built to diagnose cytomegalovirus status from the catalog of TCR beta chain sequences. Imported from immuneACCESS, the table was reduced by TCRdb to in-frame sequences with V and J called. These copies leave out some clones; in studies compared against another copy, an unresolved V gene accounts for under half, and the cause of the remainder is not known. For V, J and clone size, that table is used; D and trimming come from the DNA. This sample gives over 150,000 clones in total; about 90% of them show up just once. The biggest ten clones account for 3% to 3.5% of the sample.

Specimen: PBMCs. This sequence originates from a woman younger than 35 in good health and CMV-seropositive. This sequence uses TRBV29-1 and TRBJ2-1; a stretch of 8 junction bases matches TRBD2. Here the CDR3 is given as CSAGGGYNEQFF. The DNA sequence is TGCAGCGCCGGGGGGGGTTACAATGAGCAGTTCTTC.